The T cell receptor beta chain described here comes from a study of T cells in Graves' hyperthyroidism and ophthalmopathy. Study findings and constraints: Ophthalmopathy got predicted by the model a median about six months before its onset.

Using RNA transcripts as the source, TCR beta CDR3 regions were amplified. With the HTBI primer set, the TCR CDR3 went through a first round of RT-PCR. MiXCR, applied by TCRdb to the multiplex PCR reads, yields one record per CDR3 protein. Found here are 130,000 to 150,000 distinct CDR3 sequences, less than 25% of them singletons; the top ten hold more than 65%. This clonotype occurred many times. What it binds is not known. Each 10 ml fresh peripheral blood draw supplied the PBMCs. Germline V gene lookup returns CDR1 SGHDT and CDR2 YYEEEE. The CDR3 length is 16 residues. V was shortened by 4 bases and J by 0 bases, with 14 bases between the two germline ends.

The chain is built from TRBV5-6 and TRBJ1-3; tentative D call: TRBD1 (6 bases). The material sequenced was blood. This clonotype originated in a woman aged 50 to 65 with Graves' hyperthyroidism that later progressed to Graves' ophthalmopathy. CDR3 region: CASSILTGGSGNTIYF. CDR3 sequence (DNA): TGTGCCAGCAGCATCCTGACAGGAGGCTCTGGAAACACCATATATTTT.